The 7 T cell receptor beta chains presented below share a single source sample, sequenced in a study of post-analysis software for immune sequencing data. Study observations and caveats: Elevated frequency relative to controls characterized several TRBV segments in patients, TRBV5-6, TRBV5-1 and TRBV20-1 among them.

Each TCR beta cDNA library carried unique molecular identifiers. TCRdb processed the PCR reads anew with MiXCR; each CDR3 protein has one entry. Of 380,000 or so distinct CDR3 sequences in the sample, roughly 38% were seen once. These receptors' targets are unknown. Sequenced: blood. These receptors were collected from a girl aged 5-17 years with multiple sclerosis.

The DNA for the CDR3 is TGTGCCAGCAGCAACCGGGCGAGAGGGCGAGAGACCCAGTACTTC. This encodes CASSNRARGRETQYF. The chain joins TRBV21-1 to TRBJ2-5; TRBD2, the D gene given by the table, was not confirmed from the DNA. TRBV21-1 is tagged as a pseudogene. The CDR3 extends over 15 amino acids.

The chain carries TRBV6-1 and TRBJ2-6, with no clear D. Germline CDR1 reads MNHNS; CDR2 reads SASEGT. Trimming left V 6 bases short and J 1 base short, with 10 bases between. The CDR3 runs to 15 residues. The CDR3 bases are TGTGCCAGCAGAAGGTCAAATTCTGGGGCCAACGTCCTGACTTTC. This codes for CASRRSNSGANVLTF.

CDR3 amino acids: CASRKFGTLLTSTDTQYF. The CDR3 bases are TGTGCCAGCAGGAAATTTGGGACTCTCCTAACGAGCACAGATACGCAGTATTTT. The rearrangement links TRBV27 to TRBJ2-3; D may be TRBD2 (6 bases). The germline gives CDR1 MNHEY, CDR2 SMNVEV (reference sequence). The CDR3 is made up of 18 amino acids. V dropped 6 bases and J dropped 0 bases, with 22 bases sitting between them.

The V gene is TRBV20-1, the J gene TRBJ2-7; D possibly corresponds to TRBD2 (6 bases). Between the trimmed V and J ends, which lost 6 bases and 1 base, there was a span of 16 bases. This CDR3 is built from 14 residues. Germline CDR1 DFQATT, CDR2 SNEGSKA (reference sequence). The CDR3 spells CSAHSGAASYEQYF. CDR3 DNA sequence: TGCAGTGCCCATAGCGGAGCGGCGTCCTACGAGCAGTACTTC.

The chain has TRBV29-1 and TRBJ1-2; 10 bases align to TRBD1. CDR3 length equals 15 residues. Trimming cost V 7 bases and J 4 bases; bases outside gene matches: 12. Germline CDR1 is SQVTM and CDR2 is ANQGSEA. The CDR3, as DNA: TGCAGCGCATTGGGGCGGGACAGGGGCCCCTATGGCTACACCTTC. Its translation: CSALGRDRGPYGYTF.

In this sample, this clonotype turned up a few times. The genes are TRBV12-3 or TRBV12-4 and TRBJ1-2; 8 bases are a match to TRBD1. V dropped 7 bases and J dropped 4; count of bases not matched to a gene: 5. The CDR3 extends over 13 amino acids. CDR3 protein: CASTRQGSYGYTF. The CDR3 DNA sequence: TGTGCCAGCACCCGACAGGGGAGCTATGGCTACACCTTC.

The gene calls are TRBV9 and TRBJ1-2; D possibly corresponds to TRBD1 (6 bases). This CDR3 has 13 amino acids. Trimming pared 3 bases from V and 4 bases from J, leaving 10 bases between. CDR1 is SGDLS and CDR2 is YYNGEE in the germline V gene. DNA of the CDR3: TGTGCCAGCAGCGGGGGGGGCGTCTATGGCTACACCTTC. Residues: CASSGGGVYGYTF.